Described below is a single T cell receptor (beta chain) sequence and its context. Its specificity is not known. CDR3 length: 14 residues. From germline, CDR1 is SGHRS and CDR2 YFSETQ. V dropped 4 bases and J dropped 3 bases, with 10 bases sitting between them. Study-level results: Tumor Tregs overlapped most with tumor, then blood, naive CD4+ cells. The larger cohort examined one V-J beta rearrangement, not whole repertoires. Tumor memory CD4+ T cell TCR gene usage clustered with blood and lymph node memory CD4+ cells and lymph node naive CD4+ cells.

Tregs were sorted as CD4+CD25+CD127-/low cells. Each CDR3 protein gets one entry after TCRdb re-called the 5' RACE reads with MiXCR. This sample has 35,000 to 45,000 distinct CDR3 sequences; roughly 23% occur once, and the top ten carry 3.5% to 4.5%. The sequence was obtained from a female donor with breast cancer. The rearrangement joins TRBV5-1 to TRBJ2-2, with TRBD1 as a possible D gene (6 bases). The sample consisted of Tregs sorted from a lymph node. The CDR3 DNA follows: TGCGCCAGCAGCCCTGGACAGTACACCGGGGAGCTGTTTTTT. This encodes CASSPGQYTGELFF.